The following is a TCR beta chain sequence with its context. At least ten counts were recorded for this clonotype. The antigen it recognizes is unknown. Nothing much larger sits one base from this clone, and base qualities are not available. Cut back by 4 bases and 5 bases, the V and J ends lie 11 bases apart. Sequences SGHVS (CDR1) and FNYEAQ (CDR2) are obtained from the germline V gene. The CDR3 runs 13 residues from the cysteine to the phenylalanine. Only the CDR3 DNA stays, 39 bases, in frame from base 1. This entry is derived from a study of T-cell reconstitution after alpha-beta-depleted transplantation in children (dated by TCRdb to the mid-2010s). Broadly, across the study: Using TCR repertoire profiling, the study quantitatively followed how T-cell immune reconstitution unfolded in children after TCRalphabeta/CD19-depleted allogeneic hematopoietic cell transplantation. What the work shows at the level of the full study, not this receptor alone: In some patients, high TCRbeta diversity at day 60 was attributed to recipient T cells and intrathymic progenitors that had survived conditioning. The apparently early alphabetaT-cell count recovery about two months after transplant was reportedly dependent on only several hundred rapidly expanded clones derived from non-depleted graft cells. Hyperexpanded clone frequencies declined over subsequent months; after one year, T-cell counts and TCRbeta diversity were mostly attributed to newly produced T cells.

Library prep was done by PCR. For sequencing, an Illumina HiSeq 2500 was employed. Molecular barcoding was employed in the preparation of TCR libraries, with unique molecular identifiers being used to normalize TCRbeta repertoire quantification. Through fastp at Q25 and MiXCR, TCRdb rebuilt clones from the public reads, retaining in-frame beta chains. Records with the same CDR3 protein are collapsed into one entry carrying the most frequent genes and DNA. A total of fewer than 350,000 distinct CDR3 sequences appear in this sample, over 7.5% of them only once. The ten largest make up about 9.3% of the sample. The sample's treatment or condition label is to be understood as: allogeneic hematopoietic cell transplantation with graft depleted of TCRalphabeta T cells and CD19 B cells. The transplant recipients were children given TCRalphabeta/CD19-depleted allogeneic hematopoietic cell grafts.

Sequenced here: peripheral blood, sampled 360 days after TCRalphabeta/CD19-depleted stem cell transplant. This receptor was identified in a female patient aged 2 to 10 who had a stem cell transplant for Fanconi anemia, so the T cells may come from the graft donor. The sequence is built from TRBV7-6 and TRBJ1-1; TRBD1 is a possible D gene, resting on 5 matching bases. The CDR3 amino acid sequence is: CASSSGQGTEAFF. The DNA sequence is given as TGTGCCAGCAGCTCGGGGCAGGGTACTGAAGCTTTCTTT.